This TCR beta chain was recorded in a study of OX40 agonist ivuxolimab in advanced cancers. Regarding the complete study: Ivuxolimab, which targeted the costimulatory receptor OX40 (CD134), was an agonistic, fully human IgG2 monoclonal antibody. Partial responses occurred in three dose-escalation patients, of whom one had hepatocellular carcinoma and two had cutaneous melanoma. The paper describes the monotherapy dose-escalation part (N ≈ 52 patients) of the phase I trial of ivuxolimab. Patients were allowed to have had prior anti-PD-1, anti-PD-L1 or anti-CTLA-4 therapy, and approximately 39% of the dose-escalation patients had been treated with checkpoint inhibitors. The purpose of peripheral TCRbeta sequencing was to test whether ivuxolimab changed TCR sequence diversity and led to clonal T-cell expansion. The dose-escalation cohort was approximately 83% male with a mean age of about 60 years, ranging from roughly 23 to 90. Among the approximately 50 dose-escalation patients, roughly 20 had hepatocellular carcinoma, about 15 melanoma, 9 renal cell carcinoma and 9 head and neck cancer. Intravenous ivuxolimab was administered to patients every 2 weeks at six dose levels: 0.01, 0.1, 0.3, 1.5, 3 and 10 mg/kg.

Genomic DNA was isolated from the sorted cells so that the TCRbeta CDR3 region could be sequenced. The immunoSEQ Assay was used to sequence the TCRbeta CDR3 regions. The table comes from immuneACCESS by way of TCRdb, which keeps in-frame sequences with V and J called. Part of the clones is missing from these tables; in studies checked, under half for an unresolved V gene and the rest for unknown reasons. The table for this sample lists 30,000 to 45,000 clones; more than 75% of them were counted only once. The leading ten clones occupy roughly 12% of the sample. Patients with autoimmune disease history or receiving systemic immunosuppression were excluded from the trial. In every dose cohort, peripheral blood was drawn for TCR sequencing at baseline, cycle 4 day 1, and cycle 7 day 1. The samples were drawn from a first-in-human, open-label, multicenter phase I dose-escalation trial of ivuxolimab. Adults with locally advanced or metastatic melanoma, renal cell carcinoma, hepatocellular carcinoma or head and neck squamous cell carcinoma were enrolled in the trial. CD4+ and CD8+ T cells were sorted separately from peripheral blood before TCR sequencing.

From the cysteine up to the phenylalanine, the CDR3 has a length of 13 residues. The only DNA kept is the CDR3, 39 bases in frame from the first base. According to the germline V gene (reference sequence), CDR1 reads LNHDA and CDR2 reads SQIVND. V is reduced by 6 bases and J by 4 bases, leaving a spacing of 10 bases between them. In regard to this clone: Its recognized antigen is unknown. No clone much larger than this one lies a single base away; base qualities are absent.

Overall results and qualifications from the work: Which antigens the clonally expanded peripheral T cells were specific for was not determined. Low levels of normalized T-cell clonal expansion were also shown by some nonresponding patients. In the 0.1-3.0 mg/kg groups, partial responders had among the lowest normalized peripheral clonal expansion, particularly in CD8+ T cells. Clonal expansion of both CD4+ and CD8+ blood T cells was observed from baseline to week 6 at doses 0.1 to 3.0 mg/kg. After ivuxolimab, CD8+ T cells had more expanded clones than CD4+ T cells on average.

Sequenced material: CD4+ or CD8+ T cells sorted from blood, taken in a trial of the OX40 agonist ivuxolimab. The TCR was taken from an adult with an advanced solid tumor such as melanoma, head and neck, liver or kidney cancer. The rearrangement combines TRBV19 with TRBJ1-5, with the D segment identity uncertain. This receptor has the CDR3 CASSDRVNQPQHF. The nucleotides are TGTGCCAGTAGCGATCGGGTAAATCAGCCCCAGCATTTT.